These 16 T cell receptor beta chains came from one sample sequenced in a study of T cells in Graves' hyperthyroidism and ophthalmopathy. Regions amplified from RNA transcripts were the TCR beta CDR3 regions. The HTBI primer set drove a first-round RT-PCR of the TCR CDR3. TCRdb analysed the multiplex PCR reads with MiXCR anew, one entry per CDR3 protein. This table has 350,000 or so distinct CDR3 sequences, around 20% appearing once. Material: blood. Every receptor here comes from a woman in her forties or fifties with Graves' hyperthyroidism.

This clonotype showed up many times. This chain links TRBV30 with TRBJ1-1; TRBD1 aligns across 7 bases. The germline CDR1 and CDR2 sequences are GTSNPN and SVGIG (reference sequence). Germline trimming cut 4 bases from V and 0 bases from J; bases unmatched to any gene: 2. This CDR3 spans 13 amino acids. The CDR3 region has the DNA TGTGCCTGGAAAGGGGGCATGAACACTGAAGCTTTCTTT. As protein: CAWKGGMNTEAFF.

Turning to this clonotype: A read error may produce the germline difference seen at one junction end. The rearrangement uses TRBV5-1 and TRBJ2-3, with D possibly TRBD2 on 7 matching bases. The CDR3 has 15 residues. Looked up from germline, CDR1 is SGHRS and CDR2 is YFSETQ. The CDR3 coding sequence is TGTGCCAGCAGCTTAGGTCGGGGGGCCGCAGATACGCAGTATTTT. Protein sequence: CASSLGRGAADTQYF.

The J gene is TRBJ1-6, the V gene TRBV15; D uncertain. Germline V lookup: CDR1 LNHNV, CDR2 YYDKDF (reference sequence). Trimming stripped 1 base from V and 9 bases from J, with 16 bases between. CDR3 length: 16 amino acids. DNA for the CDR3: TGTGCCACCAGCAGAGGGTCCCGGGCCGTTGGTTCACCCCTCCACTTT. Its translation: CATSRGSRAVGSPLHF.

Ten or more counts support this clonotype. This chain links TRBV6-5 with TRBJ1-4, with 10 nucleotides matching TRBD1. The germline gives CDR1 MNHEY, CDR2 SVGAGI. J was trimmed by 5 bases and V by 2 bases; bases with no gene match: 2. The CDR3 is 15 residues long. The CDR3 loop is CASSYATGGNEKLFF. Here the CDR3 DNA reads TGTGCCAGCAGTTACGCGACAGGGGGCAATGAAAAACTGTTTTTT.

There are many counts of this clonotype. The chain uses TRBV3-1 and TRBJ2-3; no clear D gene. The CDR3 is made up of 16 amino acids. The V end lost 0 bases, the J end lost 1 base, and 11 bases lay between the germline ends. CDR1 and CDR2 (germline): LGHDT, YNNKEL (reference sequence). CDR3 amino acids: CASSQDRRVGTDTQYF. In DNA, the CDR3 is TGTGCCAGCAGCCAAGATCGCCGGGTTGGCACAGATACGCAGTATTTT.

This clonotype has only one observation. The final CDR3 position lacks the conserved phenylalanine or tryptophan, pointing to a likely read error. J is TRBJ1-2 and V is TRBV27; 12 nucleotides agree with TRBD1. V was pared by 5 bases and J by 6 bases, with 10 bases of the junction left unmatched. Germline-derived CDR1 and CDR2 are MNHEY and SMNVEV (reference sequence). The CDR3 covers 16 residues. The chain's CDR3 is CASSLLGTGGADGYTL. In nucleotides, the CDR3 is TGTGCCAGCAGTCTACTCGGGACAGGGGGCGCGGATGGCTACACCCTC.

This clonotype has just a few counts. The chain joins TRBV20-1 to TRBJ2-7, with 13 bases that match TRBD2. V was pared by 4 bases and J by 6 bases, with 6 bases of the junction left unmatched. The germline V gene encodes CDR1 DFQATT and CDR2 SNEGSKA (reference sequence). The CDR3 spans 14 residues. CDR3 DNA sequence: TGCAGTGCTAACGGACTAGCGGGAGCGGTCGAGCAGTACTTC. Translating it yields CSANGLAGAVEQYF.

The sample holds a few counts of this clonotype. The CDR3 here is CASSSGTTEAFF. CDR3 bases: TGTGCCAGCAGTTCAGGGACCACTGAAGCTTTCTTT. The chain carries TRBV25-1 and TRBJ1-1; possible D gene TRBD1, 5 bases. Germline V gene data show CDR1 as MGHDK and CDR2 as SYGVNS. V dropped 5 bases and J dropped 4 bases, with 8 bases sitting between them. The CDR3 runs to 12 residues.

In regard to this clonotype: This may be a read error: a much more frequent sequence differs by one nucleotide. The CDR3 sequence is CASGLGATRNEQYF. CDR3 DNA: TGTGCTAGTGGTTTGGGGGCAACACGAAATGAGCAGTACTTC. The V gene is TRBV12-5, the J gene TRBJ2-7; no definite D call. CDR1 LGHNT and CDR2 FRNRAP come from the germline V gene. The CDR3 covers 14 residues. V lost 1 base, J lost 7 bases, and 14 bases lay in between.

This clonotype was counted ten times or more. This CDR3 reads CSARWGGTYNEQFF. CDR3 coding DNA: TGCAGTGCTAGGTGGGGAGGGACTTACAATGAGCAGTTCTTC. The rearrangement uses TRBV20-1 and TRBJ2-1, with 7 positions matching TRBD2. This CDR3 is built from 14 residues. The V gene end was trimmed by 3 bases and the J gene end by 4 bases; junction bases not matched to a gene: 6. CDR1 is DFQATT, CDR2 SNEGSKA, per germline (reference sequence).

This clonotype showed up just once. The rearrangement uses TRBV12-3 or TRBV12-4 and TRBJ1-5, with D unclear. V lost 3 bases and J 4 bases, leaving 16 bases between the germline ends. The CDR3 contains 16 residues. This chain's CDR3 is CASSFAGLIGNQPQHF. Written as DNA, the CDR3 is TGTGCCAGCAGTTTCGCAGGCCTAATCGGGAATCAGCCCCAGCATTTT.

This clonotype was recorded many times. The chain couples TRBV20-1 to TRBJ2-1, with 8 nucleotides matching TRBD2. In germline, CDR1 is DFQATT, CDR2 SNEGSKA (reference sequence). This CDR3 contains 16 residues. V lost 4 bases to trimming and J lost 7 bases; unmatched junction nucleotides: 15. CDR3 sequence (DNA): TGCAGTGCTAACGACCCTAGCGGGTCACTTTTGAATGAGCAGTTCTTC. This encodes CSANDPSGSLLNEQFF.

The sample holds many counts of this clonotype. The chain carries TRBV5-1 and TRBJ2-3, with 12 bases identical to TRBD1. The CDR3 is made up of 19 amino acids. V shed 4 bases and J 2 bases; nucleotides not matched to a gene: 14. Per germline, CDR1 SGHRS and CDR2 YFSETQ. The CDR3 sequence is CASSVGTGTGGFNTDTQYF. DNA of the CDR3: TGCGCCAGCAGCGTAGGGACTGGGACAGGGGGCTTCAACACAGATACGCAGTATTTT.

The V call is TRBV12-3 or TRBV12-4, the J call TRBJ2-7, with D possibly matching TRBD1 (6 bases). With 0 bases removed from V and 6 bases from J, the gap between germline ends came to 9 bases. The CDR3 length is 13 residues. The CDR3 is CASSLARQVEQYF. The CDR3 nucleotides are TGTGCCAGCAGTTTAGCCCGACAGGTCGAGCAGTACTTC.

J is TRBJ2-1 and V is TRBV19; D uncertain. Germline lookup yields CDR1 LNHDA and CDR2 SQIVND (reference sequence). V lost 7 bases and J 4 bases, leaving 11 bases between the germline ends. This CDR3 has 13 amino acids. CDR3 nucleotides: TGTGCCAGTATGGAATCAAGGTACAATGAGCAGTTCTTC. It codes for CASMESRYNEQFF. Full variable domain (remainder filled in from reference TRBV19 and TRBJ2-1): DGGITQSPKYLFRKEGQNVTLSCEQNLNHDAMYWYRQDPGQGLRLIYYSQIVNDFQKGDIAEGYSVSREKKESFPLTVTSAQKNPTAFYLCASMESRYNEQFFGPGTRLTVL.

This clonotype has a count of ten or more. The chain uses TRBV6-1 and TRBJ2-7; TRBD1 is a possible D gene (5 bases). From germline, CDR1 is MNHNS and CDR2 SASEGT. Between the trimmed V and J ends, which lost 1 base and 9 bases, there was a span of 13 bases. The length of the CDR3 is 13 residues. In DNA form, the CDR3 reads TGTGCCAGCAGTGAAGGGCAGGGCCCCAGGCAGTACTTC. As protein: CASSEGQGPRQYF.